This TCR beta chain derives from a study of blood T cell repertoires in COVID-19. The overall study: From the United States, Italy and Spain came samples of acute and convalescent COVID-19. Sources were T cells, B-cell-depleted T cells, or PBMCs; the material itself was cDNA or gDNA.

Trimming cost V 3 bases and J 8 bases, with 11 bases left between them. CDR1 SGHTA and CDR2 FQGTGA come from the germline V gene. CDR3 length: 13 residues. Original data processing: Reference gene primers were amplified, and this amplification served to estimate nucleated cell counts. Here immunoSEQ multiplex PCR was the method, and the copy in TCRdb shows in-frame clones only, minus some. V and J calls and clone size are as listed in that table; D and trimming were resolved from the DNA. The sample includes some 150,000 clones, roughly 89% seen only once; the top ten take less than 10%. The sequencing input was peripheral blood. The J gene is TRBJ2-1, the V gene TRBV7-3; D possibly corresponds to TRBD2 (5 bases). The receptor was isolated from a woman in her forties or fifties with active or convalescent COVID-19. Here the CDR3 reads CASSLGSGDEQFF. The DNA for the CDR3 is TGTGCCAGCAGCTTGGGCAGCGGCGATGAGCAGTTCTTC.